This entry concerns a single T cell receptor (beta chain). Its specificity is unknown. PCR used 60 Vbeta primers and 13 Jbeta primers. In the original workflow: Unique TCR beta chains numbered roughly 83 million in a later analysis, with about 11 million shared. Profiling relied on immunoSEQ multiplex PCR, and the TCRdb table lists in-frame clones only, not all of them. The V and J calls and clone size were taken over from that table, and D and trimming were inferred from the DNA. The data show roughly 230,000 clones, roughly 91% seen once. This sample stems from a study of cytomegalovirus exposure and HLA in healthy donors. Whole-study results and caveats: The CMV antigen specificity of a few CMV-associated chains was confirmed through in vitro analysis.

Germline values: CDR1 MNHEY, CDR2 SVGAGI. This CDR3 region has 14 residues. Deletions cut 5 bases from V and 4 bases from J, with 14 bases between. The V and J genes are TRBV6-5 and TRBJ1-1, with D tentatively TRBD1 (5 bases). The TCR was taken from a girl aged 2-10 years in good health and CMV-seronegative. Sequencing was carried out using PBMCs. CDR3 in DNA: TGTGCCAGCAGTCTTGGGGGGGTTCTCACTGAAGCTTTCTTT. As protein: CASSLGGVLTEAFF.